This T cell receptor (beta chain) was sequenced for a study of OX40 agonist ivuxolimab in advanced cancers. Germline V gene data show CDR1 as SGHRS and CDR2 as YFSETQ. Germline trimming cut 6 bases from V and 0 bases from J; bases unmatched to any gene: 10. The CDR3 runs to 16 residues. TCRdb keeps only in-frame clones here, not all; method: immunoSEQ multiplex PCR. Among over 65,000 clones, 84% were seen once, and the ten largest hold nearly 0.8%. This clonotype was obtained from an adult with an advanced solid tumor such as melanoma, head and neck, liver or kidney cancer. The chain uses TRBV5-1 and TRBJ2-3; 7 nucleotides align to TRBD1. The sequenced sample was CD4+ or CD8+ T cells sorted from blood, obtained in a trial of the OX40 agonist ivuxolimab. The CDR3, as DNA: TGCGCCAGCACCTTCACTCCGGGACAGAGCACAGATACGCAGTATTTT. Its protein is CASTFTPGQSTDTQYF.